Listed here are 16 T cell receptor beta chains from one sample, sequenced in a study of vaccination and CD4 T cells after COVID-19. Treatment: roughly 11-day PBMC culture with coronavirus spike peptide pools or control peptides (ViraFEST assay). The assay that was used to sequence DNA from cultured CD4+ T cells was the Oncomine TCR Beta short-read assay. A single record per CDR3 protein comes from TCRdb applying MiXCR to the PCR reads. The sample contains over 12,000 distinct CDR3 sequences, approximately 60% of which appear only once. No antigen is known for these receptors. Sequences were obtained from CD4+ T cells from blood, cultured in vitro. Every receptor here comes from a human donor who had recovered from COVID-19.

A single count supports this clonotype. Written as DNA, the CDR3 is TGCAGTGCTCTTAGCGGTCCGGGCGGCTATACGCAGTATTTT. The encoded protein is CSALSGPGGYTQYF. The chain recombines TRBV20-1 with TRBJ2-3, with D perhaps matching TRBD2 (6 bases). Germline assignment: CDR1 DFQATT and CDR2 SNEGSKA (reference sequence). V gave up 5 bases and J gave up 7 bases, with 19 bases separating them. The CDR3 is 14 residues long.

The table lists this clonotype with a few counts. CDR3 in DNA: TGTGCCAGCAGCTTCCTAGGGGAACCTAATCAGCCCCAGCATTTT. Translation gives CASSFLGEPNQPQHF. V and J are TRBV7-2 and TRBJ1-5, with D perhaps TRBD1 (5 bases). The CDR3 runs 15 residues. V gave up 3 bases and J gave up 4 bases, with 13 bases separating them. Germline values: CDR1 SGHTA, CDR2 FQGNSA.

This rearrangement joins TRBV29-1 to TRBJ1-1; D is possibly TRBD1 (6 bases). This CDR3 region has 13 residues. Germline-derived CDR1 and CDR2 are SQVTM and ANQGSEA. With 5 bases removed from V and 0 bases from J, the gap between germline ends came to 10 bases. In DNA, the CDR3 is TGCAGCGTTACAACAGGGTTGAACACTGAAGCTTTCTTT. Translated, it gives CSVTTGLNTEAFF.

This clonotype came up a few times. This sequence joins TRBV7-2 and TRBJ1-3, with D unclear. V lost 5 bases and J lost 0, with 11 bases in between. In germline, CDR1 is SGHTA, CDR2 FQGNSA. The CDR3 has 15 residues. Here the CDR3 reads CASSLDAVSGNTIYF. The CDR3 DNA follows: TGTGCCAGCAGCCTAGATGCAGTCTCTGGAAACACCATATATTTT.

The V and J genes are TRBV10-3 and TRBJ1-2; no firm D call. The CDR3 has 13 residues. Trimming shortened V by 4 bases and J by 4 bases, and 10 bases separated the two germline ends. Germline loops: CDR1 ENHRY, CDR2 SYGVKD. CDR3 bases: TGTGCCATCAGTGTCGGCGGAATCTATGGCTACACCTTC. This translates into CAISVGGIYGYTF.

The chain links TRBV9 to TRBJ1-5; 10 bases align to TRBD1. Losses at the gene ends were 0 bases for V and 5 bases for J; bases not matched to a gene: 2. This CDR3 is 15 amino acids long. In germline, CDR1 is SGDLS, CDR2 YYNGEE. The CDR3 DNA sequence: TGTGCCAGCAGCGTAGATGGGACAGGGGATCAGCCCCAGCATTTT. This gives the protein CASSVDGTGDQPQHF.

The rearrangement joins TRBV7-2 to TRBJ2-3; D not resolved. Germline V gives CDR1 SGHTA, CDR2 FQGNSA. This CDR3 comprises 14 residues. Trimming shortened V by 0 bases and J by 5 bases, and 9 bases separated the two germline ends. The CDR3 sequence is CASSLARKVDTQYF. For the CDR3, the DNA is TGTGCCAGCAGCTTAGCTCGTAAGGTAGATACGCAGTATTTT.

The J gene is TRBJ2-2, the V gene TRBV7-3; D is undetermined. V was shortened by 2 bases and J by 8 bases, with 9 bases between the two germline ends. Per the germline V gene, CDR1 is SGHTA and CDR2 is FQGTGA. The CDR3 has 13 residues. CDR3: CASSLDPSGELFF. The CDR3 nucleotides read TGTGCCAGCAGCTTAGATCCCAGTGGGGAGCTGTTTTTT.

The chain carries TRBV20-1 and TRBJ1-5; unclear D gene. The CDR3 length is 13 residues. CDR1 DFQATT and CDR2 SNEGSKA come from the germline V gene (reference sequence). Between the trimmed V and J ends, which lost 1 base and 9 bases, there was a span of 13 bases. The chain's CDR3 is CSARGEERRPQHF. The CDR3 coding sequence is TGCAGTGCTAGAGGGGAAGAGAGAAGGCCCCAGCATTTT.

The chain combines TRBV30 with TRBJ1-1; D unclear. Trimming left V 1 base short and J 6 bases short, with 6 bases between. This CDR3 contains 11 residues. Germline loops: CDR1 GTSNPN, CDR2 SVGIG (reference sequence). CDR3 bases: TGTGCCTGGAGTGCTGGCGCTGAAGCTTTCTTT. This encodes CAWSAGAEAFF. Filled out from reference TRBV30 and TRBJ1-1, the complete variable domain reads SQTIHQWPATLVQPVGSPLSLECTVEGTSNPNLYWYRQAAGRGLQLLFYSVGIGQISSEVPQNLSASRPQDRQFILSSKKLLLSDSGFYLCAWSAGAEAFFGQGTRLTVV.

V usage is TRBV24-1 and J usage is TRBJ2-2, with 9 positions matching TRBD1. Unmatched junction bases numbered 6, after V lost 6 bases and J lost 2 bases. CDR1 KGHDR and CDR2 SFDVKD come from the germline V gene. This CDR3 is 16 amino acids long. In DNA form, the CDR3 reads TGTGCCACCAGTTTACCGGGACAGGGTAACACCGGGGAGCTGTTTTTT. Amino acids: CATSLPGQGNTGELFF.

The rearrangement joins TRBV7-9 to TRBJ2-7; D call uncertain. The DNA end is a closer match to TRBJ2-5, so the J assignment may be wrong. CDR1 and CDR2 (germline): SEHNR, FQNEAQ (reference sequence). This CDR3 comprises 12 residues. DNA for the CDR3: TGTGCCAGCAGCTGGGGAAGAGAGACCCAGTACTTC. Its protein product is CASSWGRETQYF.

In this sample, this clonotype is medium-sized (0.01 to 0.1%). The rearrangement uses TRBV20-1 and TRBJ1-5; D perhaps matches TRBD1 (6 bases). CDR1 and CDR2 (germline): DFQATT, SNEGSKA (reference sequence). This CDR3 has 14 residues. V was trimmed by 7 bases and J by 1 base, leaving 14 bases between them. CDR3 bases: TGCAGTGGTTTGACAGGAGTCAGCAATCAGCCCCAGCATTTT. This encodes CSGLTGVSNQPQHF.

CDR3 sequence: CASVWTPGNIQYF. The CDR3 DNA reads TGTGCCAGCGTTTGGACCCCCGGAAACATTCAGTACTTC. J is TRBJ2-4 and V is TRBV7-2; no clear D. In germline, CDR1 is SGHTA, CDR2 FQGNSA. The CDR3 totals 13 residues. Trimming took 8 bases from V and 6 from J, leaving 14 bases between them.

The chain carries TRBV7-3 and TRBJ2-1; D is possibly TRBD1 (6 bases). Germline-derived CDR1 and CDR2 are SGHTA and FQGTGA. This CDR3 is built from 15 residues. V lost 0 bases to trimming and J lost 3 bases, with 9 bases between them. This chain's CDR3 is CASSLTRGSYNEQFF. DNA for the CDR3: TGTGCCAGCAGCTTAACTAGGGGGAGCTACAATGAGCAGTTCTTC.

The chain employs TRBV2 and TRBJ2-2, with D uncertain. The ends were cut back, 4 bases at V and 7 bases at J, with 10 bases in the middle. CDR3 length equals 13 residues. Germline V gene sequence: CDR1 SNHLY, CDR2 FYNNEI. CDR3 DNA sequence: TGTGCCAGCAGTGTTGAAAACCGCGGGGAGCTGTTTTTT. Translated: CASSVENRGELFF.